Sequencing of this TCR beta chain was carried out in a study of cytomegalovirus exposure and HLA in healthy donors. V was trimmed by 0 bases and J by 0 bases, leaving 21 bases between them. This CDR3 comprises 20 residues. Per the germline V gene, CDR1 is MGHRA and CDR2 is YSYEKL. General observations from the study: Indistinguishability led to the exclusion of some V segments, TRBV6-2 and TRBV6-3 included.

About this clone itself: Its antigen is not identified.

PCR primers comprised 60 Vbeta and 13 Jbeta primers. TCRdb's table, derived via immunoSEQ multiplex PCR, lists solely in-frame clones and lacks some. This sample has over 150,000 clones, with about 70% found just once. The rearrangement links TRBV4-1 to TRBJ2-1; a weak D match, TRBD2 (6 bases). The clonotype originates from a woman younger than 35 in good health and CMV-seropositive. The specimen was PBMCs. CDR3 in amino acids: CASSQDQGLTVGGSYNEQFF. The DNA for the CDR3 is TGCGCCAGCAGCCAAGATCAAGGACTAACTGTCGGGGGCTCCTACAATGAGCAGTTCTTC.